Sequencing of this T cell receptor beta chain was carried out in a study of blood T cell repertoires in COVID-19. The protocol was immunoSEQ multiplex PCR, while the TCRdb copy is restricted to in-frame clones and leaves out a portion. The sample contains 200,000 to 250,000 clones, 70% to 85% of which appear only once. This study enrolled people aged roughly 18 to 89 from roughly 24 US geographic areas. CDR3 length equals 14 residues. The germline CDR1 and CDR2 sequences are LNHDA and SQIVND (reference sequence). Between the trimmed V and J ends, which lost 7 bases and 5 bases, there was a span of 17 bases.

The sequence came from a man aged 40-49 years who had recovered from COVID-19. The genes are TRBV19 and TRBJ1-1; perhaps TRBD1 as D (6 bases). The material sequenced was PBMCs or T cells enriched from blood (not recorded which). The CDR3 sequence is CASNSDRLRTEAFF. As DNA, the CDR3 is TGTGCCAGTAACAGCGACAGGCTCAGAACTGAAGCTTTCTTT.